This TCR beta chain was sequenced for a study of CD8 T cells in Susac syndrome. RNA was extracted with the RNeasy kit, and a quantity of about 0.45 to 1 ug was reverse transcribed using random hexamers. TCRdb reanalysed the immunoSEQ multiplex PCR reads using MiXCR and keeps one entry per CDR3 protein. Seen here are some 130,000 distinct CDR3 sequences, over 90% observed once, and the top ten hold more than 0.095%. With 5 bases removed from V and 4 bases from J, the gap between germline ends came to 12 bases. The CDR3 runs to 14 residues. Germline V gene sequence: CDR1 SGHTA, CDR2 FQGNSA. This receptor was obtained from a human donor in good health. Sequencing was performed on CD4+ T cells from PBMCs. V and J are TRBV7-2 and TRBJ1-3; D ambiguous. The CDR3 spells CASSVKSGGNTIYF. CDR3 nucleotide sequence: TGTGCCAGCAGCGTTAAGTCGGGGGGAAACACCATATATTTT. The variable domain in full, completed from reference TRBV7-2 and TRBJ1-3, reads GAGVSQSPSNKVTEKGKDVELRCDPISGHTALYWYRQSLGQGLEFLIYFQGNSAPDKSGLPSDRFSAERTGGSVSTLTIQRTQQEDSAVYLCASSVKSGGNTIYFGEGSWLTVV.